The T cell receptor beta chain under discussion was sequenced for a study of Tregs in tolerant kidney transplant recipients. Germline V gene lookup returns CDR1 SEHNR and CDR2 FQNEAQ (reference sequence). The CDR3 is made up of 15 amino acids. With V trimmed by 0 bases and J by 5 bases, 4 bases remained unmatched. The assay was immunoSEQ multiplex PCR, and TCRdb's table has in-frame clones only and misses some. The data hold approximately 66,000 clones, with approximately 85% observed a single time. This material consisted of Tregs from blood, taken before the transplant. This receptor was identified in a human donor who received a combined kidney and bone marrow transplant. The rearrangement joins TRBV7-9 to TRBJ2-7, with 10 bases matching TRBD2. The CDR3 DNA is TGTGCCAGCAGCTTAGCTTTAGCGGGGGGCCACGAGCAGTACTTC. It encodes CASSLALAGGHEQYF.